A single sample gave rise to the 31 T cell receptor beta chains below, sequenced in a study of OX40 agonist ivuxolimab in advanced cancers. Generated by immunoSEQ multiplex PCR, the TCRdb table keeps only in-frame clones and is missing some. Of 98,000 or so clones listed, approximately 91% are singletons. Sequencing was performed on CD4+ or CD8+ T cells sorted from blood, taken in a trial of the OX40 agonist ivuxolimab. The receptors shown here come from an adult with an advanced solid tumor such as melanoma, head and neck, liver or kidney cancer.

CDR3 DNA sequence: TGTGCCAGGCCCCCAGTCGGTGATGGCTACACCTTC. Its protein is CARPPVGDGYTF. The chain combines TRBV19 with TRBJ1-2; no clear D. The CDR3 spans 12 residues. Between the trimmed V and J ends, which lost 9 bases and 6 bases, there was a span of 14 bases. The germline CDR1 and CDR2 sequences are LNHDA and SQIVND (reference sequence).

The chain employs TRBV7-9 and TRBJ1-2; D ambiguous. Per the germline V gene, CDR1 is SEHNR and CDR2 is FQNEAQ (reference sequence). Trimming took off 5 bases at V and 8 bases at J, with 18 bases between the two ends. The CDR3 consists of 14 residues. The CDR3 is CASSGSGPNAGYTF. CDR3 bases: TGTGCCAGCAGCGGAAGTGGCCCCAATGCAGGCTACACCTTC.

The rearrangement joins TRBV7-2 to TRBJ2-2; D assignment may be TRBD1 or TRBD2 (5 bases each). Trimming stripped 2 bases from V and 4 bases from J, with 8 bases between. CDR1 is SGHTA and CDR2 is FQGNSA in the germline V gene. The CDR3 totals 14 residues. The CDR3 nucleotides are TGTGCCAGCAGCTTAACGGGGCGCACCGGGGAGCTGTTTTTT. Translating it yields CASSLTGRTGELFF.

The gene calls are TRBV28 and TRBJ2-5; D not certain. The CDR3 loop spans 13 amino acids. Germline V gene data show CDR1 as MDHEN and CDR2 as SYDVKM. V was shortened by 2 bases and J by 2 bases, with 6 bases between the two germline ends. The CDR3 DNA reads TGTGCCAGCAGTTTACACTCGCAAGAGACCCAGTACTTC. Amino acids: CASSLHSQETQYF.

V and J are TRBV20-1 and TRBJ1-2; D is unclear. The CDR3 consists of 11 residues. Germline V gene data show CDR1 as DFQATT and CDR2 as SNEGSKA (reference sequence). The ends were cut back, 0 bases at V and 3 bases at J, with 2 bases in the middle. CDR3 sequence (DNA): TGCAGTGCTAGAGAAGACTATGGCTACACCTTC. The encoded protein is CSAREDYGYTF.

CDR3 nucleotide sequence: TGTGCCAGTAGTATCTTGGGGAGCTCTGGCTACACCTTC. As protein: CASSILGSSGYTF. The chain joins TRBV19 to TRBJ1-2, with D hard to call. V was cut by 3 bases and J by 7 bases, with 12 bases left in between. This CDR3 is built from 13 residues. Germline V gives CDR1 LNHDA, CDR2 SQIVND (reference sequence). The full variable domain, in which reference TRBV19 and TRBJ1-2 provide the parts outside the CDR3, is DGGITQSPKYLFRKEGQNVTLSCEQNLNHDAMYWYRQDPGQGLRLIYYSQIVNDFQKGDIAEGYSVSREKKESFPLTVTSAQKNPTAFYLCASSILGSSGYTFGSGTRLTVV.

The chain employs TRBV30 and TRBJ1-2; D gene unclear. Germline CDR1 reads GTSNPN; CDR2 reads SVGIG (reference sequence). V gave up 3 bases and J gave up 8 bases, with 10 bases separating them. CDR3 length: 11 amino acids. CDR3: CAWRVHGGYTF. DNA of the CDR3: TGTGCCTGGAGGGTACATGGGGGCTACACCTTC.

The chain employs TRBV19 and TRBJ2-3; 13 positions agree with TRBD2. V gave up 5 bases and J gave up 4 bases; unmatched junction bases: 6. The CDR3 has 16 amino acids. Germline values: CDR1 LNHDA, CDR2 SQIVND (reference sequence). The CDR3 protein is CASSPRTSGRADTQYF. DNA for the CDR3: TGTGCCAGTAGTCCGCGGACTAGCGGGAGAGCAGATACGCAGTATTTT.

The CDR3 here is CATRQYSGNTIYF. CDR3 sequence (DNA): TGTGCCACCCGACAGTACTCTGGAAACACCATATATTTT. This chain uses TRBV28 with TRBJ1-3, with D tentatively TRBD1 (5 bases). The germline V gene encodes CDR1 MDHEN and CDR2 SYDVKM. The CDR3 extends over 13 amino acids. Trimming removed 10 bases at V and 0 bases at J, with 10 bases between.

The gene calls are TRBV6-5 and TRBJ1-3, with a weak D call TRBD1 (5 bases). This CDR3 comprises 12 residues. Per germline, CDR1 MNHEY and CDR2 SVGAGI. Trimming stripped 8 bases from V and 4 bases from J, with 9 bases between. CDR3 sequence (DNA): TGTGCCAGCGGGGCCGTCGGAAACACCATATATTTT. Translating gives CASGAVGNTIYF.

V is TRBV6-5 and J is TRBJ1-4, with 8 bases lining up with TRBD1. This CDR3 has 15 residues. The germline V gene has CDR1 MNHEY and CDR2 SVGAGI. J was trimmed by 7 bases and V by 6 bases; bases with no gene match: 10. CDR3 in DNA: TGTGCCAGCAGCCAGCAGACAGGGGCCTTTGAAAAACTGTTTTTT. Translated: CASSQQTGAFEKLFF.

The rearrangement uses TRBV23-1 and TRBJ2-7, with D uncertain. TRBV23-1 belongs to the ORF category, with a function that is uncertain. The V and J ends lost 4 bases and 0 bases respectively, with 16 bases between them. The CDR3 contains 16 residues. The CDR3 DNA is TGCGCCAGCAGTCTCTCTTTGGTGGTGGTCTCCTACGAGCAGTACGTC. This translates into CASSLSLVVVSYEQYV.

CDR3 sequence: CASSPGPSGANVLTF. The CDR3 DNA sequence: TGTGCCAGCAGCCCTGGCCCCTCTGGGGCCAACGTCCTGACTTTC. The J gene is TRBJ2-6, the V gene TRBV7-9; D ambiguous. Per germline, CDR1 SEHNR and CDR2 FQNEAQ (reference sequence). The CDR3 spans 15 residues. V was cut by 5 bases and J by 0 bases, with 8 bases left in between.

This clone appeared a few times. The chain uses TRBV28 and TRBJ1-2; D ambiguous. V was trimmed by 5 bases and J by 6 bases, leaving 19 bases between them. Germline V gene lookup returns CDR1 MDHEN and CDR2 SYDVKM. The CDR3 consists of 15 residues. CDR3 amino acids: CASSPLDIFVNGYTF. The CDR3 DNA follows: TGTGCCAGCAGTCCCCTTGATATCTTCGTGAATGGCTACACCTTC.

The V gene is TRBV11-1, the J gene TRBJ1-1; D not resolved. CDR1 and CDR2 (germline): SGHAT, FQDESV (reference sequence). CDR3 length equals 13 residues. V was trimmed by 5 bases and J by 1 base, leaving 8 bases between them. The CDR3 DNA reads TGTGCCAGCAGCCGGGAGGGGAACACTGAAGCTTTCTTT. It is translated as CASSREGNTEAFF.

The count of this clone is one. The chain employs TRBV19 and TRBJ2-2, with 8 bases identical to TRBD2. V was pared by 5 bases and J by 5 bases, with 10 bases of the junction left unmatched. The CDR3 has 16 amino acids. Germline values: CDR1 LNHDA, CDR2 SQIVND (reference sequence). The DNA of the CDR3 is TGTGCCAGTAGTGGCCAAAGCGGGAGAGGTACCGGGGAGCTGTTTTTT. As protein: CASSGQSGRGTGELFF.

The V and J genes are TRBV2 and TRBJ1-1; TRBD1 aligns across 7 bases. V was pared by 3 bases and J by 0 bases, with 7 bases of the junction left unmatched. Germline-derived CDR1 and CDR2 are SNHLY and FYNNEI. CDR3 length: 16 amino acids. The CDR3 loop reads CASSDGTAFMNTEAFF. CDR3 DNA sequence: TGTGCCAGCAGTGATGGGACAGCCTTCATGAACACTGAAGCTTTCTTT.

V gene TRBV29-1 combines with J gene TRBJ2-7, with 8 bases that match TRBD1. The length of the CDR3 is 12 residues. CDR1 is SQVTM and CDR2 is ANQGSEA in the germline V gene. The trim removed 4 bases at V and 3 bases at J, leaving 2 bases unmatched. CDR3 coding DNA: TGCAGCGTTGGGACAGGGAGCTACGAGCAGTACTTC. It translates to CSVGTGSYEQYF.

This chain joins TRBV30 and TRBJ2-5; the D call may be TRBD1 or TRBD2 (6 bases each). The CDR3 contains 13 residues. Germline CDR1 reads GTSNPN; CDR2 reads SVGIG (reference sequence). The germline V and J ends were trimmed by 1 base and 4 bases, with 10 bases remaining between them. The CDR3 sequence: CAWSEGGGETQYF. The DNA for the CDR3 is TGTGCCTGGAGTGAAGGAGGGGGAGAGACCCAGTACTTC.

This rearrangement joins TRBV7-2 to TRBJ2-3; 10 bases are shared with TRBD2. In germline, CDR1 is SGHTA, CDR2 FQGNSA. This CDR3 has 15 amino acids. Trimming removed 0 bases from V and 13 bases from J; junction bases left unmatched: 10. The CDR3 bases are TGTGCCAGCAGCTTAGCGCGGAGCGGGAGGGCCAAGGAGTATTTT. As protein: CASSLARSGRAKEYF.

About this clone itself: The identical CDR3 is also encoded by other nucleotide sequences in the sample. V usage is TRBV30 and J usage is TRBJ1-1, with D possibly being TRBD1 (6 bases). The CDR3 length is 15 residues. Trimming removed 0 bases at V and 1 base at J, with 12 bases between. Looked up from germline, CDR1 is GTSNPN and CDR2 is SVGIG (reference sequence). The DNA of the CDR3 is TGTGCCTGGAGTGTACGGGGGGCAGGGAACACTGAAGCTTTCTTT. Amino acids: CAWSVRGAGNTEAFF.

V usage is TRBV7-8 and J usage is TRBJ2-1; 8 bases align to TRBD2. This CDR3 spans 15 amino acids. J gave up 4 bases and V 4 bases, and 6 bases lay outside the gene matches. Per germline, CDR1 SGHVS and CDR2 FQNEAQ. CDR3 DNA: TGTGCCAGCAGCTCGAAGGGACTAGAATACAATGAGCAGTTCTTC. It is translated as CASSSKGLEYNEQFF. Based on the CDR3 plus reference TRBV7-8 and TRBJ2-1, the full variable domain is GAGVSQSPRYKVAKRGQDVALRCDPISGHVSLFWYQQALGQGPEFLTYFQNEAQLDKSGLPSDRFFAERPEGSVSTLKIQRTQQEDSAVYLCASSSKGLEYNEQFFGPGTRLTVL.

This chain connects TRBV28 to TRBJ2-1; 12 positions match TRBD2. Trimming took 5 bases from V and 8 from J; bases not matched to a gene: 7. The germline gives CDR1 MDHEN, CDR2 SYDVKM. This CDR3 is built from 15 residues. The CDR3 protein is CASSPGLAGSDEQFF. CDR3 nucleotide sequence: TGTGCCAGCAGTCCCGGACTAGCGGGAAGCGATGAGCAGTTCTTC.

The CDR3 nucleotides are TGTGCCAGCAGTTTATCATCGTTAGCGGATTCCTACAATGAGCAGTTCTTC. Amino acids: CASSLSSLADSYNEQFF. The chain employs TRBV27 and TRBJ2-1; a possible D gene is TRBD2 (6 bases). The CDR3 sequence is 17 residues long. V was clipped by 0 bases and J by 1 base, with 13 bases between them. The germline CDR1 and CDR2 sequences are MNHEY and SMNVEV (reference sequence).

This chain links TRBV5-4 with TRBJ2-5, with 7 bases aligning to TRBD2. V was pared by 5 bases and J by 2 bases, with 9 bases of the junction left unmatched. CDR1 and CDR2 from the germline V gene are SGHNT and YYREEE (reference sequence). CDR3 size: 15 residues. The CDR3 sequence: CASSRGEGLQETQYF. DNA of the CDR3: TGTGCCAGCAGTCGGGGGGAGGGACTACAAGAGACCCAGTACTTC. Full variable domain (outside the CDR3, taken from reference TRBV5-4 and TRBJ2-5): ETGVTQSPTHLIKTRGQQVTLRCSSQSGHNTVSWYQQALGQGPQFIFQYYREEENGRGNFPPRFSGLQFPNYSSELNVNALELDDSALYLCASSRGEGLQETQYFGPGTRLLVL.

V is TRBV7-3 and J is TRBJ2-2, with TRBD2 identical over 12 bases. The CDR3 spans 17 residues. Per germline, CDR1 SGHTA and CDR2 FQGTGA. With V trimmed by 5 bases and J by 5 bases, 9 bases remained unmatched. The CDR3 DNA follows: TGTGCCAGCAGCCCCACTGGACTAGCGGGAACGACCGGGGAGCTGTTTTTT. It codes for CASSPTGLAGTTGELFF.

This chain joins TRBV6-1 and TRBJ2-2; tentative D call: TRBD2 (5 bases). CDR3 size: 15 residues. Germline CDR1 MNHNS, CDR2 SASEGT. Trimming shortened V by 7 bases and J by 2 bases, and 14 bases separated the two germline ends. CDR3 nucleotides: TGTGCCAGCAAAAGTTGGCGGACTAACACCGGGGAGCTGTTTTTT. Its protein is CASKSWRTNTGELFF.

The chain joins TRBV6-1 to TRBJ2-2; D gene uncertain. Germline CDR1 MNHNS, CDR2 SASEGT. CDR3 length: 11 residues. The V end was cut by 5 bases, the J end by 7 bases, with 5 bases between. The CDR3 region is CASSYYGELFF. The CDR3 DNA follows: TGTGCCAGCAGTTATTACGGGGAGCTGTTTTTT.

V and J are TRBV30 and TRBJ1-3; D gene ambiguous. Germline loops: CDR1 GTSNPN, CDR2 SVGIG (reference sequence). This CDR3 contains 12 residues. Trimming took 1 base from V and 2 from J, leaving 3 bases between them. The CDR3 nucleotides read TGTGCCTGGAGTGCTCCTGGAAACACCATATATTTT. This sequence encodes CAWSAPGNTIYF. The entire variable domain, with the rest obtained from reference TRBV30 and TRBJ1-3, is as follows: SQTIHQWPATLVQPVGSPLSLECTVEGTSNPNLYWYRQAAGRGLQLLFYSVGIGQISSEVPQNLSASRPQDRQFILSSKKLLLSDSGFYLCAWSAPGNTIYFGEGSWLTVV.

The chain is built from TRBV27 and TRBJ1-5, with 9 nucleotides matching TRBD1. The CDR3 spans 15 residues. V lost 3 bases and J lost 7; bases outside the gene matches: 7. CDR1 is MNHEY and CDR2 is SMNVEV in the germline V gene (reference sequence). The CDR3 coding sequence is TGTGCCAGCAGTTTTGTGGGACAGGGTAACCAGCCCCAGCATTTT. Its protein product is CASSFVGQGNQPQHF.

This clone showed up just once. The chain joins TRBV28 to TRBJ2-7, with TRBD1 matching over 10 bases. The germline V gene encodes CDR1 MDHEN and CDR2 SYDVKM. With V trimmed by 6 bases and J by 2 bases, 4 bases remained unmatched. The CDR3 has 14 residues. CDR3 coding DNA: TGTGCCAGCAGATCGACAGGGGGCACCTACGAGCAGTACTTC. Its translation is CASRSTGGTYEQYF. Complete variable domain (other parts from reference TRBV28 and TRBJ2-7): DVKVTQSSRYLVKRTGEKVFLECVQDMDHENMFWYRQDPGLGLRLIYFSYDVKMKEKGDIPEGYSVSREKKERFSLILESASTNQTSMYLCASRSTGGTYEQYFGPGTRLTVT.